A single sample gave rise to the 23 T cell receptor beta chains below, sequenced in a study of early T cells in non-severe SARS-CoV-2 infection. TCRdb recomputed calls from the 5' RACE reads with MiXCR, one row per CDR3 protein. Of around 66,000 distinct CDR3 sequences listed, 4.5% to 7.5% are singletons. The starting material was whole blood, obtained at baseline. These receptors were obtained from an adult who was a healthcare worker with PCR-confirmed SARS-CoV-2 infection or an uninfected control (not recorded which).

This clonotype has more than one count but fewer than ten. The V gene is TRBV20-1, the J gene TRBJ2-1, with D tentatively TRBD2 (7 bases). Trimming pared 3 bases from V and 6 bases from J, leaving 18 bases between. Germline loops: CDR1 DFQATT, CDR2 SNEGSKA (reference sequence). This CDR3 has 15 residues. The CDR3 nucleotides are TGCAGTGCTAGGTTGGGGGGGGCCCCCGCCAATGAGCAGTTCTTC. The encoded protein is CSARLGGAPANEQFF.

The table lists this clonotype with many counts. This rearrangement joins TRBV10-1 to TRBJ2-1, with 10 bases identical to TRBD1. The germline V gene encodes CDR1 WNHNN and CDR2 SYGVQD (reference sequence). Trimming took 2 bases from V and 7 from J; bases not matched to a gene: 5. The CDR3 has 15 amino acids. CDR3 coding DNA: TGCGCCAGCAGTGAGACCAGACAGGGGGCGAATGAGCAGTTCTTC. Protein product: CASSETRQGANEQFF.

By share, this clonotype counts as medium-sized. The CDR3 reads CSVNGDTEAFF. The CDR3 DNA is TGCAGCGTCAATGGCGACACTGAAGCTTTCTTT. V usage is TRBV29-1 and J usage is TRBJ1-1; D ambiguous. This CDR3 is built from 11 residues. The germline V gene encodes CDR1 SQVTM and CDR2 ANQGSEA. With 6 bases removed from V and 3 bases from J, the gap between germline ends came to 8 bases.

The chain employs TRBV5-5 and TRBJ2-1; TRBD1 might be the D (6 bases). The germline V and J ends were trimmed by 0 bases and 2 bases, with 12 bases remaining between them. The germline CDR1 and CDR2 sequences are SGHKS and YYEKEE (reference sequence). CDR3 length equals 16 residues. For the CDR3, the DNA is TGTGCCAGCAGCTTGGTTGGACAGATAACCTACAATGAGCAGTTCTTC. This translates into CASSLVGQITYNEQFF.

In this sample, this clonotype turned up many times. The J gene is TRBJ2-1, the V gene TRBV7-9, with TRBD1 matching over 12 bases. Looked up from germline, CDR1 is SEHNR and CDR2 is FQNEAQ (reference sequence). The junction had 10 bases not matched to a gene; V was cut back by 5 bases and J by 8 bases. The CDR3 sequence is 16 residues long. CDR3 residues: CASSPEGQGALDEQFF. CDR3 nucleotide sequence: TGTGCCAGCAGCCCAGAGGGACAGGGGGCGCTTGATGAGCAGTTCTTC. Full variable domain (outside the CDR3, taken from reference TRBV7-9 and TRBJ2-1): DTGVSQNPRHKITKRGQNVTFRCDPISEHNRLYWYRQTLGQGPEFLTYFQNEAQLEKSRLLSDRFSAERPKGSFSTLEIQRTEQGDSAMYLCASSPEGQGALDEQFFGPGTRLTVL.

The rearrangement joins TRBV15 to TRBJ2-1; 14 nucleotides match TRBD2. This CDR3 is 18 amino acids long. Germline V CDR1 and CDR2: LNHNV, YYDKDF (reference sequence). Losses at the gene ends were 0 bases for V and 10 bases for J; bases not matched to a gene: 11. Here the CDR3 reads CATSRDLGLAGESSEQFF. The CDR3 DNA sequence: TGTGCCACCAGCAGAGATTTGGGACTAGCGGGGGAATCAAGCGAGCAGTTCTTC. The full variable domain, rest sourced from reference TRBV15 and TRBJ2-1, is DAMVIQNPRYQVTQFGKPVTLSCSQTLNHNVMYWYQQKSSQAPKLLFHYYDKDFNNEADTPDNFQSRRPNTSFCFLDIRSPGLGDTAMYLCATSRDLGLAGESSEQFFGPGTRLTVL.

In its sample, this clonotype was seen a few times. The chain combines TRBV29-1 with TRBJ2-3, with D possibly matching TRBD2 (5 bases). Germline V gene data show CDR1 as SQVTM and CDR2 as ANQGSEA. There are 11 residues in the CDR3. V was shortened by 4 bases and J by 6 bases, with 8 bases between the two germline ends. The CDR3 here is CSVVRGDTQYF. CDR3 in DNA: TGCAGCGTTGTTAGAGGGGATACGCAGTATTTT.

This clonotype was counted at least ten times. The chain combines TRBV20-1 with TRBJ2-7, with D possibly called TRBD1 or TRBD2 (5 bases each). The CDR3 consists of 11 residues. Looked up from germline, CDR1 is DFQATT and CDR2 is SNEGSKA (reference sequence). CDR3 nucleotides: TGCGCCCAACGTGGGGGCTACGAGCAGTACTTC. Amino acid sequence: CAQRGGYEQYF.

This clonotype came up many times. The chain links TRBV7-6 to TRBJ1-1, with D possibly being TRBD1 (5 bases). The CDR3 spans 13 residues. V was pared by 6 bases and J by 3 bases, with 11 bases between. CDR1 is SGHVS and CDR2 is FNYEAQ in the germline V gene. CDR3 DNA: TGTGCCAGCAGGAGGGGTAGGCACACTGAAGCTTTCTTT. Translating it yields CASRRGRHTEAFF.

This clonotype was picked up many times. This chain uses TRBV7-3 with TRBJ2-1, with TRBD2 matching over 14 bases. This CDR3 has 21 amino acids. CDR1 and CDR2 from the germline V gene are SGHTA and FQGTGA. Unmatched junction bases numbered 16, after V lost 6 bases and J lost 0 bases. CDR3 in amino acids: CASSFPPGLAGVSSSYNEQFF. The CDR3 DNA sequence: TGTGCCAGCAGTTTCCCACCGGGACTAGCGGGAGTGTCGAGCTCCTACAATGAGCAGTTCTTC.

This clonotype was found many times. CDR3 amino acids: CASSLQGGLYNEQFF. CDR3 bases: TGTGCCAGCAGCCTACAGGGGGGGCTATACAATGAGCAGTTCTTC. The J gene is TRBJ2-1, the V gene TRBV6-4; a weak D match, TRBD1 (8 bases). Germline V gene data show CDR1 as MRHNA and CDR2 as SNTAGT. The CDR3 is 15 amino acids. Trimming stripped 6 bases from V and 4 bases from J, with 16 bases between.

DNA for the CDR3: TGTGCCAGCAGTAGATGGGGATCGGACAATCAGCCCCAGCATTTT. Residues: CASSRWGSDNQPQHF. The chain uses TRBV2 and TRBJ1-5; D is uncertain. The CDR3 is 15 amino acids. Deletions cut 5 bases from V and 3 bases from J, with 14 bases between. From germline, CDR1 is SNHLY and CDR2 FYNNEI.

This clonotype came up many times. The chain couples TRBV6-1 to TRBJ2-1; D remains ambiguous. Trimming left V 8 bases short and J 3 bases short, with 11 bases between. The length of the CDR3 is 13 residues. Germline V lookup: CDR1 MNHNS, CDR2 SASEGT. The CDR3 coding sequence is TGTGCCAGCGAAGAGTCGGACTACAATGAGCAGTTCTTC. This codes for CASEESDYNEQFF.

This clonotype came up once. A much larger clone lies a single base off, so this may be a read error. The chain's CDR3 is CASSLADFYEQYF. The CDR3 nucleotides are TGTGCCAGCAGCTTGGCCGACTTCTACGAGCAGTACTTC. The chain has TRBV5-6 and TRBJ2-7; unclear D gene. The CDR3 is 13 residues long. V dropped 0 bases and J dropped 3 bases, with 7 bases sitting between them. Per germline, CDR1 SGHDT and CDR2 YYEEEE.

The chain links TRBV9 to TRBJ2-1; TRBD2 aligns across 7 bases. J was trimmed by 7 bases and V by 4 bases; bases with no gene match: 8. The CDR3 is 14 amino acids. Germline V gene lookup returns CDR1 SGDLS and CDR2 YYNGEE. As DNA, the CDR3 is TGTGCCAGCAGCCGAAGCGCGGGAGATAATGAGCAGTTCTTC. It is translated as CASSRSAGDNEQFF.

V gene TRBV7-9 combines with J gene TRBJ1-5; a weak D match, TRBD1 (6 bases). Per the germline V gene, CDR1 is SEHNR and CDR2 is FQNEAQ (reference sequence). Trimming pared 6 bases from V and 2 bases from J, leaving 11 bases between. This CDR3 is 14 amino acids long. This chain's CDR3 is CASSQDSRNQPQHF. The CDR3, as DNA: TGTGCCAGCAGTCAGGACAGCCGCAATCAGCCCCAGCATTTT. The full variable domain, with the rest looked up from reference TRBV7-9 and TRBJ1-5, is DTGVSQNPRHKITKRGQNVTFRCDPISEHNRLYWYRQTLGQGPEFLTYFQNEAQLEKSRLLSDRFSAERPKGSFSTLEIQRTEQGDSAMYLCASSQDSRNQPQHFGDGTRLSIL.

This clonotype was seen at least ten times. The chain uses TRBV18 and TRBJ1-1, with a tentative D call TRBD1 (6 bases). The CDR3 consists of 16 residues. Trimming stripped 3 bases from V and 2 bases from J, with 16 bases between. Germline CDR1 and CDR2: KGHSH and LQKENI. CDR3 sequence: CASSPRQDPSNTEAFF. In DNA form, the CDR3 reads TGTGCCAGCTCACCTAGACAGGATCCCTCCAACACTGAAGCTTTCTTT.

In this sample, this clonotype turned up many times. The chain employs TRBV19 and TRBJ2-7, with 7 bases aligning to TRBD1. Germline CDR1 and CDR2: LNHDA and SQIVND (reference sequence). This CDR3 region has 14 residues. Trimming cost V 3 bases and J 4 bases; bases outside gene matches: 6. CDR3 region: CASSMVGQVYEQYF. The CDR3 coding sequence is TGTGCCAGTAGTATGGTAGGACAGGTTTACGAGCAGTACTTC.

The chain has TRBV20-1 and TRBJ2-7; 7 nucleotides match TRBD1. Germline V gene data show CDR1 as DFQATT and CDR2 as SNEGSKA (reference sequence). The V gene end was trimmed by 1 base and the J gene end by 3 bases; junction bases not matched to a gene: 9. The CDR3 spans 15 residues. The CDR3 DNA sequence: TGCAGTGCTAGAGTATCCAGGGGGATAAACTACGAGCAGTACTTC. Translating it yields CSARVSRGINYEQYF.

At least ten counts were recorded for this clonotype. This sequence joins TRBV2 and TRBJ2-1, with 9 bases fitting TRBD1. The germline gives CDR1 SNHLY, CDR2 FYNNEI. The V segment lost 5 bases and the J segment 6 bases; nucleotides outside the gene matches: 2. The CDR3 has 13 amino acids. For the CDR3, the DNA is TGTGCCAGCAGTAAACAGGGGGCCAATGAGCAGTTCTTC. It yields the protein CASSKQGANEQFF.

The gene calls are TRBV27 and TRBJ1-1; TRBD1 is a possible D gene (6 bases). Germline V lookup: CDR1 MNHEY, CDR2 SMNVEV (reference sequence). Trimming took off 5 bases at V and 1 base at J, with 11 bases between the two ends. The CDR3 is made up of 14 amino acids. The CDR3 coding sequence is TGTGCCAGCAGTCCACCGGGACAGAACACTGAAGCTTTCTTT. Translation: CASSPPGQNTEAFF.

The chain is built from TRBV10-2 and TRBJ2-3; 11 bases line up with TRBD2. The CDR3 runs to 14 residues. Germline CDR1 and CDR2: WSHSY and SAAADI. V was clipped by 7 bases and J by 3 bases; unmatched bases: 3. For the CDR3, the DNA is TGCGCCAGCATGACTAGCGGGATAACAGATACGCAGTATTTT. Translation gives CASMTSGITDTQYF.

This rearrangement joins TRBV12-3 or TRBV12-4 to TRBJ2-1, with TRBD2 identical over 9 bases. The CDR3 runs to 16 residues. The J segment lost 0 bases and the V segment lost 6 bases, leaving 6 bases of the junction unmatched. DNA of the CDR3: TGTGCCAGCAGCACCGGGACTAGCTACTCCTACAATGAGCAGTTCTTC. The encoded protein is CASSTGTSYSYNEQFF.